This T cell receptor beta chain appears in the sequencing data of a study of vaccination effects on CD4 cells after COVID-19. This clone was found a few times. What it binds is unknown. The ViraFEST assay expanded antigen-specific CD4+ T cells with viral peptide pools before sequencing. CD4+ T cell isolation took place after 10 days of culture. Among the vaccine recipients, none had a prior SARS-CoV-2 infection, and nucleocapsid antibodies were negative. The researchers cultured fewer than 2.5 million PBMC per well with 8 to 10 IU/ml IL-2 and 8 to 10 ug/ml peptides. The CDR3 runs to 17 residues. V was trimmed by 2 bases and J by 4 bases, leaving 17 bases between them. Germline V lookup: CDR1 KGHDR, CDR2 SFDVKD. Sequencing used immunoSEQ multiplex PCR; TCRdb keeps in-frame clones, though not all of them. The sample lists about 43,000 clones, roughly 72% occurring once. Study-level findings and limits: Late post-vaccination samples showed marked contraction of infection- and vaccine-induced clones.

The chain uses TRBV24-1 and TRBJ1-5; D ambiguous. The clonotype was recovered from a human donor who received a COVID-19 vaccine. The source was CD4+ T cells from PBMCs cultured with SARS-CoV-2 spike peptides, collected before COVID-19 vaccination. CDR3 nucleotides: TGTGCCACCAGTGATTCGTCTTTGACGGCGACAAATCAGCCCCAGCATTTT. Translating it yields CATSDSSLTATNQPQHF.